This T cell receptor beta chain is drawn from a study of identifying expanded T cells in peripheral blood (dated by TCRdb to the late 2010s). For the study in its entirety: Separate aliquots of the same genomic DNA pool were sequenced to produce technical replicates, and four replicates were compared in pairs.

With regard to this clone: What antigen it recognizes has not been identified. No qualities accompany the bases; no much larger clone lies one base away.

During the collection period, no infections or other immune events were recorded for the healthy donors. Time-dependent variance in a beta-binomial model of T-cell clone differential abundance was calibrated using healthy-donor blood repertoires as a training cohort. The training cohort included approximately 10 healthy donors, of whom 3 were female and 7 were male. Donor ages ranged from about 25 to 64 years, with an average of around 45 years. Whole blood from each healthy donor was obtained from a commercial supplier and was collected at three time points roughly 14 days apart. For immunosequencing, genomic DNA was extracted from unsorted whole blood. General findings and caveats noted by the study authors: The binomial model flagged approximately 1.2 differentially abundant clones between technical replicates, compared with about 16.4 over two weeks and approximately 20 over four weeks. In all healthy donors, the variance in clone template counts between samples taken around 14 days apart rose significantly as total template count increased. The authors expected biological variance in healthy repertoires might increase further over much longer intervals such as months to years. Both the number of clones called differentially abundant and the false-positive rate were significantly reduced by the beta-binomial model across all healthy-donor time intervals.

TCRbeta CDR3 regions were profiled with the immunoSEQ Assay using bias-controlled multiplex PCR amplification of genomic DNA. Per the authors' processing: The absolute abundance of each unique TCRbeta CDR3 region was quantified after sequences were collapsed and filtered. Differential abundance was tested with two models: a binomial (Fisher-equivalent) model and a beta-binomial model that adds time-dependent variance fitted from healthy donors. Clones with fewer than 5 combined templates were excluded, and clones with Benjamini-Hochberg FDR below 0.01 were called differentially abundant. The form v = (b*log(k)+a)^2 was used to model beta-binomial variance as a function of total template count across the two samples. Entries here come from immuneACCESS through TCRdb and include only in-frame sequences with V and J called. Some clones fail to appear in such tables; in the studies checked, an unresolved V gene covers under half of the shortfall, and the cause of the remainder is unknown. For V, J and clone size, that table is used; D and trimming come from the DNA. For this sample the table gives more than 75,000 clones, of which almost 90% were detected only once. In total, the top ten clones hold 3.5% to 4.5% of the sample.

From its cysteine to its phenylalanine, the CDR3 spans 13 amino acids. The kept DNA is CDR3 alone, 39 bases in frame from the first base. The germline V gene yields MNHNS for CDR1 and SASEGT for CDR2. A distance of 13 bases separates the germline ends of V and J, which lose 7 bases and 4 bases respectively. Sequencing used blood. The receptor comes from a person aged 18-69 years in good health. The chain joins TRBV6-1 to TRBJ1-2; there is no confident call for the D gene. The bases are TGTGCCAGCATGAATAACCTGTTCTATGGCTACACCTTC. Translated, it gives CASMNNLFYGYTF.